One sample yielded the 4 T cell receptor beta chains listed below, sequenced in a study of blood T cell repertoires in COVID-19. Sequenced by immunoSEQ multiplex PCR; TCRdb stores in-frame clones only, minus some. Altogether tens of thousands of clones are present, more than 70% being singletons, with the ten largest covering roughly 14%. Material for sequencing was peripheral blood. All receptors derive from a human donor in a cohort sampled during active COVID-19.

The V call is TRBV20-1, the J call TRBJ2-1; 7 bases map to TRBD2. This CDR3 is built from 17 residues. V shed 3 bases, J shed 3 bases, and the junction held 14 bases outside the gene matches. CDR1 is DFQATT, CDR2 SNEGSKA, per germline (reference sequence). DNA for the CDR3: TGCAGTGCTAGTAGTCCCCTTAGCGGGTCCATCTACAATGAGCAGTTCTTC. It specifies CSASSPLSGSIYNEQFF.

The genes are TRBV7-2 and TRBJ2-5; 8 bases are shared with TRBD1. The CDR3 extends over 14 amino acids. CDR1 is SGHTA and CDR2 is FQGNSA in the germline V gene. Trimming took 5 bases from V and 4 from J; bases not matched to a gene: 6. Written as DNA, the CDR3 is TGTGCCAGCAGCGGACGACAGGGGACAGAGACCCAGTACTTC. The encoded protein is CASSGRQGTETQYF.

The rearrangement uses TRBV5-4 and TRBJ2-3, with 10 bases lining up with TRBD2. Germline assignment: CDR1 SGHNT and CDR2 YYREEE (reference sequence). V shed 5 bases, J shed 3 bases, and the junction held 9 bases outside the gene matches. This CDR3 spans 16 amino acids. The CDR3 reads CASRDPSGRGTDTQYF. The CDR3 nucleotides read TGTGCCAGCAGGGACCCTAGCGGGAGAGGGACAGATACGCAGTATTTT.

CDR3 protein: CASSPRDSYEQYF. The CDR3 bases are TGTGCCAGCTCACCAAGGGACAGCTACGAGCAGTACTTC. The gene calls are TRBV18 and TRBJ2-7, with TRBD1 matching over 7 bases. The ends lost 2 bases at V and 3 bases at J; junction bases unmatched: 1. Germline V gene lookup returns CDR1 KGHSH and CDR2 LQKENI. The CDR3 consists of 13 residues.